Below are 5 T cell receptor beta chains sequenced from a single sample in a study of blood T cell repertoires in COVID-19. Libraries were prepared by immunoSEQ multiplex PCR; TCRdb keeps only in-frame clonotypes and omits some of them. The table includes a few hundred thousand clones, around 87% detected once. The sample taken for sequencing was PBMCs or T cells enriched from blood (not recorded which). These receptors all stem from a middle-aged man in a cohort exposed to, infected with or recovered from COVID-19 (not recorded which).

The V and J genes are TRBV27 and TRBJ1-6; TRBD1 matches at 7 bases. The CDR3 loop spans 19 amino acids. CDR1 MNHEY and CDR2 SMNVEV come from the germline V gene (reference sequence). Germline trimming cut 3 bases from V and 0 bases from J; bases unmatched to any gene: 11. This chain's CDR3 is CASSFRRDSASSYNSPLHF. The CDR3 DNA follows: TGTGCCAGCAGTTTTAGGAGGGACAGCGCTAGCTCCTATAATTCACCCCTCCACTTT.

This chain links TRBV12-5 with TRBJ2-7, with 9 bases matching TRBD2. Per the germline V gene, CDR1 is LGHNT and CDR2 is FRNRAP. The CDR3 spans 15 residues. J gave up 2 bases and V 3 bases, and 5 bases lay outside the gene matches. CDR3 residues: CASGFQAGGTYEQYF. The CDR3 DNA is TGTGCTAGTGGTTTTCAAGCGGGAGGCACCTACGAGCAGTACTTC. Drawing the rest from reference TRBV12-5 and TRBJ2-7, the complete variable domain is DARVTQTPRHKVTEMGQEVTMRCQPILGHNTVFWYRQTMMQGLELLAYFRNRAPLDDSGMPKDRFSAEMPDATLATLKIQPSEPRDSAVYFCASGFQAGGTYEQYFGPGTRLTVT.

This chain connects TRBV4-2 to TRBJ2-3, with 9 nucleotides matching TRBD2. The CDR3 spans 16 residues. V dropped 5 bases and J dropped 1; count of bases not matched to a gene: 7. Germline V gene sequence: CDR1 LGHNA, CDR2 YNFKEQ. CDR3 protein: CASSSSGALGTDTQYF. The CDR3 bases are TGTGCCAGCAGCTCTAGCGGGGCCCTAGGCACAGATACGCAGTATTTT.

The chain has TRBV19 and TRBJ1-2; a possible D gene is TRBD1 (6 bases). The germline V gene has CDR1 LNHDA and CDR2 SQIVND (reference sequence). Trimming removed 1 base at V and 6 bases at J, with 9 bases between. This CDR3 is built from 13 residues. CDR3 protein: CASSIGRDNGYTF. The CDR3 bases are TGTGCCAGTAGTATAGGCAGGGACAATGGCTACACCTTC.

CDR3 coding DNA: TGTGCCAGTAGTAAAACCGGACTAGCGGGAGGACGGAGCTCCTACAATGAGCAGTTCTTC. Residues: CASSKTGLAGGRSSYNEQFF. The chain joins TRBV19 to TRBJ2-1, with 14 bases matching TRBD2. The CDR3 covers 20 residues. With V trimmed by 4 bases and J by 0 bases, 11 bases remained unmatched. Germline V gene lookup returns CDR1 LNHDA and CDR2 SQIVND (reference sequence).